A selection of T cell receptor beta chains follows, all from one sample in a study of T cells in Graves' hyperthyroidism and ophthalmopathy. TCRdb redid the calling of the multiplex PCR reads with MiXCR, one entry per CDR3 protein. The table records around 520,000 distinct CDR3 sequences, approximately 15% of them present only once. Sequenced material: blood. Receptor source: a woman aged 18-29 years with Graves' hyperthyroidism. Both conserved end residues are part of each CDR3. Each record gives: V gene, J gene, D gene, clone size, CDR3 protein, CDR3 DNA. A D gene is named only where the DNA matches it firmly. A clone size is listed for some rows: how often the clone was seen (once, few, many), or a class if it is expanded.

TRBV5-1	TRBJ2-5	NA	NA	CASSREAQLAETQYF	TGCGCCAGCAGCAGAGAGGCGCAATTGGCGGAGACCCAGTACTTC
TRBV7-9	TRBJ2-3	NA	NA	CASSLWMSGPDTQYF	TGTGCCAGCAGCTTGTGGATGTCGGGACCAGATACGCAGTATTTT
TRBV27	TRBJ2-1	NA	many	CASSPSYNEQFF	TGTGCCAGCAGTCCGTCTTACAATGAGCAGTTCTTC
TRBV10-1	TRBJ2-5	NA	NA	CASSRFQGETQYF	TGCGCCAGCAGTCGGTTCCAGGGAGAGACCCAGTACTTC
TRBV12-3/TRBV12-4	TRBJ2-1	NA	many	CASSLKGRGEQFF	TGTGCCAGCAGTTTAAAGGGACGCGGAGAGCAGTTCTTC
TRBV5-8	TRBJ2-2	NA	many	CASSPSQQGFTGELFF	TGTGCCAGCAGCCCATCCCAGCAGGGATTCACCGGGGAGCTGTTTTTT
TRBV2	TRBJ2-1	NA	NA	CASSPLGGFNEQFF	TGTGCCAGCAGCCCCTTGGGAGGCTTCAATGAGCAGTTCTTC
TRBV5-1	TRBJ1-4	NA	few	CASSLGSALEKLFF	TGCGCCAGCAGCTTGGGCAGCGCTCTTGAAAAACTGTTTTTT
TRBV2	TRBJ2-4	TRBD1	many	CASRGGIGTKNIQYF	TGTGCCAGCAGAGGGGGCATCGGTACCAAAAACATTCAGTACTTC
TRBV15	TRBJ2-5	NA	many	CATSRANGPTRRAQYF	TGTGCCACCAGCAGAGCTAATGGGCCCACCCGCAGGGCCCAGTACTTC
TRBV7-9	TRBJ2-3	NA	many	CASSLALADTDTQYF	TGTGCCAGCAGCTTAGCACTAGCAGACACAGATACGCAGTATTTT
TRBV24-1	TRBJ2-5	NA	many	CATSAQLTETQYF	TGTGCCACCAGTGCCCAATTGACGGAGACCCAGTACTTC
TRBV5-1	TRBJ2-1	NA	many	CASSLNYLSSYNEQFF	TGCGCCAGCAGCTTGAACTACTTAAGCTCCTACAATGAGCAGTTCTTC
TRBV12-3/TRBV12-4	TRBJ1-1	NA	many	CASTLGPASPLNTEAFF	TGTGCCAGCACCCTAGGCCCGGCCTCTCCACTGAACACTGAAGCTTTCTTT
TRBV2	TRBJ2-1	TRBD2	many	CATQGLAVKQFF	TGTGCCACCCAAGGACTAGCGGTTAAGCAGTTCTTC
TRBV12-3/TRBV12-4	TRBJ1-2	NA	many	CASDGGPDGYTF	TGTGCCAGTGACGGGGGCCCTGATGGCTACACCTTC
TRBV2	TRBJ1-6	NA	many	CADAPSSYNSPLHF	TGTGCAGACGCCCCTAGCTCCTATAATTCACCCCTCCACTTT
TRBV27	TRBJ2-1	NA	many	CASRRPGWGNEQFF	TGTGCCAGCAGGAGACCAGGGTGGGGCAATGAGCAGTTCTTC
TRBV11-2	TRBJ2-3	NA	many	CASSKGGRNTDTQYF	TGTGCCAGCAGCAAAGGGGGGCGGAATACAGATACGCAGTATTTT
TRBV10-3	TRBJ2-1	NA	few	CAISDPRYNEQFF	TGTGCCATCAGTGACCCCAGGTACAATGAGCAGTTCTTC
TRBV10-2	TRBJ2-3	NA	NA	CASSDEDSPSSTDTQYF	TGCGCCAGCAGTGACGAGGACAGCCCTTCTAGCACAGATACGCAGTATTTT
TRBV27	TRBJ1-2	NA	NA	CASSPGRVLGGYTF	TGTGCCAGCAGCCCGGGCAGGGTATTGGGAGGCTACACCTTC
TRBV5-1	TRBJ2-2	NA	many	CASSLGASNTGELFF	TGCGCCAGCAGCTTGGGCGCTTCGAACACCGGGGAGCTGTTTTTT
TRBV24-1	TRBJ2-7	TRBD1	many	CATRGQGESYEQYF	TGTGCCACCAGAGGACAGGGCGAATCCTACGAGCAGTACTTC